What follows is one T cell receptor (beta chain) and its context. The target antigen is unknown. This record comes from a study of T cell repertoires in cytomegalovirus infection. Study as a whole: Public TCR beta signatures provided an indication of both CMV infection and a matching HLA type. The study's findings and limits: The study identified carriers of CMV plus the relevant HLA from cumulative public TCR beta family frequency.

TCRdb itself ran the reads through MiXCR, one entry per CDR3 protein. The sample has around 240,000 distinct CDR3 sequences; 22% are singletons. V was shortened by 5 bases and J by 8 bases, with 6 bases between the two germline ends. The germline CDR1 and CDR2 sequences are SGHDN and FVKESK. The CDR3 covers 11 residues. The chain links TRBV14 to TRBJ1-4, with D unclear. The sequenced sample was CD8+ T cells from PBMCs. The sequence was obtained from a human donor in good health (CMV status not recorded). Some clones in this sample may be carry-over from other donors' samples. CDR3 in DNA: TGTGCCAGCAGCTCGAGCGAAAAACTGTTTTTT. Translating it yields CASSSSEKLFF.